This is a list of T cell receptor beta chains from one sample in a study of beta chain features in type 1 diabetes. The repertoire was sequenced with immunoSEQ multiplex PCR; TCRdb's copy has only in-frame clones and lacks some. Of approximately 250,000 clones in the sample, 24% were seen once. The sequenced sample was naive CD4+ T cells from blood. The receptors were gathered from a woman between 25 and 40 years old with type 1 diabetes. Both conserved end residues are part of each CDR3. A D gene is named only where the DNA matches it firmly. Clone size appears in some rows only: once, few, many, or a class for an expanded clone.

CDR3 DNA	CDR3 protein	J gene	CDR3 length	D gene	V gene	clone size
TGTGCCAGCAGTTTAAGGGTTTGGGGCTTCGAGCAGTACTTC	CASSLRVWGFEQYF	TRBJ2-7	14	-	TRBV27	-
TGTGCCAGCAGCTTAGAGGGACAGCCCCACCTCTCTGGGGCCAACGTCCTGACTTTC	CASSLEGQPHLSGANVLTF	TRBJ2-6	19	TRBD1	TRBV7-9	once
TGTGCCAGCAGCTTAGAGCAGGACTATGGCTACACCTTC	CASSLEQDYGYTF	TRBJ1-2	13	-	TRBV5-4	few
TGTGCCAGCAGCTACCAAACAGGGAACATTCAGTACTTC	CASSYQTGNIQYF	TRBJ2-4	13	-	TRBV7-9	-
TGTGCCAGCAGCCAGACTCAAGGAGAAAACTATGGCTACACCTTC	CASSQTQGENYGYTF	TRBJ1-2	15	-	TRBV4-2	few
TGTGCCAGCTCACCAGTTGGCAGGGGATTCTACAATGAGCAGTTCTTC	CASSPVGRGFYNEQFF	TRBJ2-1	16	-	TRBV18	-
TGTGCCAGCAGCTTAAGGGGTAGCAATCAGCCCCAGCATTTT	CASSLRGSNQPQHF	TRBJ1-5	14	-	TRBV7-2	-
TGTGCCTGGAGTGAAAGTGGCAGGGTAGAAGCTTTCTTT	CAWSESGRVEAFF	TRBJ1-1	13	-	TRBV30	few
TGTGCCAGCAGCGTAGCAGGGGGCTATGGCTACACCTTC	CASSVAGGYGYTF	TRBJ1-2	13	TRBD1	TRBV9	-
TGCGCCAGCAGCTGGGGACTAGCGGGATACTCGGAGACCCAGTACTTC	CASSWGLAGYSETQYF	TRBJ2-5	16	TRBD2	TRBV5-1	few
TGTGCCAGCACCTCGAGAGCGGCTAGCGGGAGGGCCAGGGAGACCCAGTACTTC	CASTSRAASGRARETQYF	TRBJ2-5	18	TRBD2	TRBV28	few
TGTGTCCTGACAGGGGAATCTGAAGCTTTCTTT	CVLTGESEAFF	TRBJ1-1	11	TRBD1	TRBV28	-
TGTGCCAGTAGTCGCCCCGGGGGGAACACCGGGGAGCTGTTTTTT	CASSRPGGNTGELFF	TRBJ2-2	15	-	TRBV19	-
TGTGCCAGCAGGACTCCGGGACAGGGGGCTGGGGAGCAGTACTTC	CASRTPGQGAGEQYF	TRBJ2-7	15	TRBD1	TRBV28	-
TGTGCCAGCAGCGTAGGGACTAGCGGGAGGGGCAGGGGCTCCTACAATGAGCAGTTCTTC	CASSVGTSGRGRGSYNEQFF	TRBJ2-1	20	TRBD2	TRBV9	-
TGTGCCAGCACGGTGGAGGGGCTATACAATGAGCAGTTCTTC	CASTVEGLYNEQFF	TRBJ2-1	14	-	TRBV28	-
TGTGCCAGCAGCCAAGACTCGGAGGGAACTAGCGGGGCCCTCTCCTTCCCCACAGATACGCAGTATTTT	CASSQDSEGTSGALSFPTDTQYF	TRBJ2-3	23	TRBD2	TRBV4-2	few
TGTGCCAGCAGCGTAAGTTACAGAAAGACTGAAGCTTTCTTT	CASSVSYRKTEAFF	TRBJ1-1	14	-	TRBV9	-
TGTGCCAGCAGCCAATCTGGACAGTCCTACGAGCAGTACTTC	CASSQSGQSYEQYF	TRBJ2-7	14	-	TRBV4-2	-
TGTGCCAGCAGCTTGGCCGCCGGGACTAGCGGGGTTGAGCAGTACTTC	CASSLAAGTSGVEQYF	TRBJ2-7	16	TRBD2	TRBV5-4	-
TGTGCCTGTACAGGGTGGGAGCAGTATTTT	CACTGWEQYF	TRBJ2-3	10	-	TRBV30	-
TGCGCCAGCAGCTTGGGCGGTGCCGGCGGGGCCAACGTCCTGACTTTC	CASSLGGAGGANVLTF	TRBJ2-6	16	-	TRBV5-1	once
TGCGCCAGCAGCTTGAGGCAGGGAGGCTACGAGCAGTACTTC	CASSLRQGGYEQYF	TRBJ2-7	14	-	TRBV5-1	-
TGTGCCAGCAGCGGTTATACCGGGGAGCTGTTTTTT	CASSGYTGELFF	TRBJ2-2	12	-	TRBV9	-
TGTGCCAGCAGCCAGCTAGCGGTTAGCACAGATACGCAGTATTTT	CASSQLAVSTDTQYF	TRBJ2-3	15	TRBD2	TRBV7-2	few
TGTGCCAGCAGCCAGAAGATGTACTACAATGAGCAGTTCTTC	CASSQKMYYNEQFF	TRBJ2-1	14	-	TRBV5-4	-
TGTGCCTGGACAGTCGCTAACTATGGCTACACCTTC	CAWTVANYGYTF	TRBJ1-2	12	-	TRBV30	-
TGTGCCAGCAGTTACGTGGCGGGTCAAGAGACCCAGTACTTC	CASSYVAGQETQYF	TRBJ2-5	14	-	TRBV6-5	-
TGTGCCAGCTCACCGACTAGCGGGACCTACAATGAGCAGTTCTTC	CASSPTSGTYNEQFF	TRBJ2-1	15	TRBD2	TRBV18	few
TGTGCCAGCAGCCTGGGACAGGGAGGCGAGCAGTTCTTC	CASSLGQGGEQFF	TRBJ2-1	13	-	TRBV21-1	-
TGTGCCAGCACAACCGGGACAGGGGCCACCGGGGAGCTGTTTTTT	CASTTGTGATGELFF	TRBJ2-2	15	TRBD1	TRBV13	-
TGTGCCACCAACTCGTTCTCTGCGGGCAGCGCAGATACGCAGTATTTT	CATNSFSAGSADTQYF	TRBJ2-3	16	-	TRBV28	-
TGTGCCAGCAGCCAAGTAAGCCGTCGACAGTCCGGGGAAAAACTGTTTTTT	CASSQVSRRQSGEKLFF	TRBJ1-4	17	-	TRBV14	-
TGTGCCACCAACCGGGACAGGGTGGTCGTAGCGGAGACCCAGTACTTC	CATNRDRVVVAETQYF	TRBJ2-5	16	TRBD1	TRBV2	-
TGTGCCAGCAGCGTAGTAGCGGGATCATCGACCGGGGAGCTGTTTTTT	CASSVVAGSSTGELFF	TRBJ2-2	16	TRBD2	TRBV9	few
TGTGCCTGGAGCGAAAGCGGGAGAGGATACATTCAGTACTTC	CAWSESGRGYIQYF	TRBJ2-4	14	TRBD2	TRBV30	-
TGCAGCGTGGGCAGGGGGCGCACCGGGGAGCTGTTTTTT	CSVGRGRTGELFF	TRBJ2-2	13	TRBD1	TRBV29-1	few
TGTGCCTGGAGTGTGTACTGGGAGACCCAGTACTTC	CAWSVYWETQYF	TRBJ2-5	12	-	TRBV30	-
TGTGCCAGCAAGGGGGATCACTCCTACAATGAGCAGTTCTTC	CASKGDHSYNEQFF	TRBJ2-1	14	-	TRBV2	-
TGCAGCGCAGGACAGGGGCGCTACGAGCAGTACTTC	CSAGQGRYEQYF	TRBJ2-7	12	TRBD1	TRBV29-1	-
TGTGCCAGCAGCTTAGGGGCAGCCCAGCCCCAGCATTTT	CASSLGAAQPQHF	TRBJ1-5	13	-	TRBV11-2	-
TGCGCCAGCAGCTTCAAAGAGACCCAGTACTTC	CASSFKETQYF	TRBJ2-5	11	-	TRBV5-1	-
TGTGCCAGCAGTTTACCCCTTCCCTACGAGCAGTACTTC	CASSLPLPYEQYF	TRBJ2-7	13	-	TRBV28	-
TGTGCCATCAGAACAGGGGGGAACACTGAAGCTTTCTTT	CAIRTGGNTEAFF	TRBJ1-1	13	TRBD1	TRBV10-3	few
TGCAGCGTTGAACACTGGACTAGCGGTGAGGTCGAGCAGTACTTC	CSVEHWTSGEVEQYF	TRBJ2-7	15	TRBD2	TRBV29-1	few
TGCGCCAGCAGCTTGGGGCGGGTATTGGACACTGAAGCTTTCTTT	CASSLGRVLDTEAFF	TRBJ1-1	15	-	TRBV5-1	-
TGTGCCAGCAGCTTGCCAGGGGGGTATGGCTACACCTTC	CASSLPGGYGYTF	TRBJ1-2	13	TRBD1	TRBV13	few
TGTGCCAGCAGTGACTCTAGCTTTGGCGGCAATGAGCAGTTCTTC	CASSDSSFGGNEQFF	TRBJ2-1	15	-	TRBV6-4	-
TGCAGCGTTGGGACAGGGAACTATGGCTACACCTTC	CSVGTGNYGYTF	TRBJ1-2	12	TRBD1	TRBV29-1	few
TGTGCCAGCAGCCCTACTAGCGGGAGTTACAATGAGCAGTTCTTC	CASSPTSGSYNEQFF	TRBJ2-1	15	TRBD2	TRBV11-2	-
TGTGCCAGCAGCCAAAGTCTAGCGGGGACCTACGAGCAGTACTTC	CASSQSLAGTYEQYF	TRBJ2-7	15	TRBD2	TRBV4-2	-
TGTGCCAGCTCACCGGTACTAGCGGGGCCCTTTAGCACAGATACGCAGTATTTT	CASSPVLAGPFSTDTQYF	TRBJ2-3	18	TRBD2	TRBV18	few
TGCGCCAGCAGCTTGACTGGACAGGGTTTCAATGAGCAGTTCTTC	CASSLTGQGFNEQFF	TRBJ2-1	15	TRBD1	TRBV5-1	few
TGTGCCTGGAACCCATTGGGGGGTGGCTACACCTTC	CAWNPLGGGYTF	TRBJ1-2	12	-	TRBV30	-
TGTGCCAGCAGCTTAGCCCGAGAGAACACTGAAGCTTTCTTT	CASSLARENTEAFF	TRBJ1-1	14	-	TRBV5-4	-
TGTGCCAGCAGTCAGGGGAGCTCCTACGAGCAGTACTTC	CASSQGSSYEQYF	TRBJ2-7	13	-	TRBV27	few
TGCGCCAGCAGCCAGGACAGTCCCAATCAGCCCCAGCATTTT	CASSQDSPNQPQHF	TRBJ1-5	14	-	TRBV5-1	few
TGTGCCTTACGACAGGGCCCTAATGAAAAACTGTTTTTT	CALRQGPNEKLFF	TRBJ1-4	13	TRBD1	TRBV30	few
TGTGCCAGCAGCCCCAGGGATCAGCCCCAGCATTTT	CASSPRDQPQHF	TRBJ1-5	12	-	TRBV6-6	-
TGTGCCAGCGGAGGCCGGAACTCCTACAATGAGCAGTTCTTC	CASGGRNSYNEQFF	TRBJ2-1	14	-	TRBV5-4	-